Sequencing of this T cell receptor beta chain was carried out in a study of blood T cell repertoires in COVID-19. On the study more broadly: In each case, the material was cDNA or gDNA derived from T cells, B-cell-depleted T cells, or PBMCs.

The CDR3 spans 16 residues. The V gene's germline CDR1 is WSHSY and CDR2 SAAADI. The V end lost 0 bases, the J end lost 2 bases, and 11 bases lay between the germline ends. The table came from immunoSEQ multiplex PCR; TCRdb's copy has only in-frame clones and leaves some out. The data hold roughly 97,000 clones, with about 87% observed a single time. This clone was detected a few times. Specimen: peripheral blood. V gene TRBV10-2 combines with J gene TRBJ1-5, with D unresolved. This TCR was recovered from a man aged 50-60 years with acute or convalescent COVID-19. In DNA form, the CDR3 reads TGCGCCAGCAGTGAGTCCTCCCGAGGGCGCAATCAGCCCCAGCATTTT. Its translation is CASSESSRGRNQPQHF.